Listed below are T cell receptor beta chains from one sample, sequenced in a study of Graves' ophthalmopathy and Graves' hyperthyroidism. TCRdb used MiXCR to reprocess the multiplex PCR reads, holding one entry per CDR3 protein. The data hold about half a million distinct CDR3 sequences, with over 13% observed a single time. Sequencing used blood. Receptors were obtained from a woman in her twenties or thirties with Graves' ophthalmopathy. Each CDR3 is given with its conserved first and last residue. Each record gives: J gene, clone size, V gene, D gene, CDR3 protein, CDR3 DNA. D genes are given only for firm matches. Expanded clones get a size class; other rows say once, few or many, or leave the size out.

j_gene: TRBJ1-5; abundance: many; v_gene: TRBV6-1; d_gene: -; CDR3aa: CASSERGAYSNQPQHF; CDR3nt: TGTGCCAGCAGTGAGAGGGGGGCCTATAGCAATCAGCCCCAGCATTTT
j_gene: TRBJ1-1; abundance: many; v_gene: TRBV2; d_gene: -; CDR3aa: CASSVGRGGPNTEAFF; CDR3nt: TGTGCCAGCAGTGTAGGGAGAGGGGGACCGAACACTGAAGCTTTCTTT
j_gene: TRBJ2-6; abundance: -; v_gene: TRBV7-8; d_gene: -; CDR3aa: CASSLAGGYKGANVLTF; CDR3nt: TGTGCCAGCAGCTTAGCGGGGGGATATAAAGGGGCCAACGTCCTGACTTTC
j_gene: TRBJ2-7; abundance: many; v_gene: TRBV7-2; d_gene: -; CDR3aa: CASSPYDEQYF; CDR3nt: TGTGCCAGCAGCCCCTATGACGAGCAGTACTTC
j_gene: TRBJ2-7; abundance: many; v_gene: TRBV13; d_gene: -; CDR3aa: CASSLNEAEEGITYEQYF; CDR3nt: TGTGCCAGCAGCTTAAACGAAGCGGAGGAGGGGATTACCTACGAGCAGTACTTC
j_gene: TRBJ2-7; abundance: many; v_gene: TRBV11-2; d_gene: TRBD1; CDR3aa: CASSRVGQVASYEQYF; CDR3nt: TGTGCCAGCAGCAGAGTGGGACAGGTAGCCTCCTACGAGCAGTACTTC
j_gene: TRBJ1-1; abundance: many; v_gene: TRBV11-1; d_gene: TRBD1; CDR3aa: CASSKRQGATEAFF; CDR3nt: TGTGCCAGCAGCAAGAGACAGGGGGCCACTGAAGCTTTCTTT
j_gene: TRBJ2-5; abundance: many; v_gene: TRBV12-3/TRBV12-4; d_gene: -; CDR3aa: CASRSGPAETQYF; CDR3nt: TGTGCCAGCAGATCAGGGCCTGCCGAGACCCAGTACTTC
j_gene: TRBJ2-4; abundance: many; v_gene: TRBV4-1; d_gene: -; CDR3aa: CASSQVTVLAKNIQYF; CDR3nt: TGCGCCAGCAGCCAAGTGACCGTACTAGCCAAAAACATTCAGTACTTC
j_gene: TRBJ1-1; abundance: many; v_gene: TRBV11-2; d_gene: -; CDR3aa: CASSPPVGTEAFF; CDR3nt: TGTGCCAGCAGCCCCCCGGTAGGCACTGAAGCTTTCTTT
j_gene: TRBJ1-2; abundance: many; v_gene: TRBV6-5; d_gene: -; CDR3aa: CASSYSNRGGYTF; CDR3nt: TGTGCCAGCAGTTACTCTAATAGGGGTGGCTACACCTTC
j_gene: TRBJ2-7; abundance: many; v_gene: TRBV7-8; d_gene: -; CDR3aa: CASSLGTQRRYEQYF; CDR3nt: TGTGCCAGCAGCTTGGGGACACAACGTCGCTACGAGCAGTACTTC
j_gene: TRBJ1-1; abundance: many; v_gene: TRBV6-5; d_gene: -; CDR3aa: CASTRNTEAFF; CDR3nt: TGTGCCAGCACCAGAAACACTGAAGCTTTCTTT
j_gene: TRBJ1-1; abundance: once; v_gene: TRBV28; d_gene: -; CDR3aa: CASSHGGGRTEAFF; CDR3nt: TGTGCCAGCTCCCATGGGGGCGGGCGGACTGAAGCTTTCTTT
j_gene: TRBJ2-2; abundance: many; v_gene: TRBV28; d_gene: -; CDR3aa: CASSLTRTGELFF; CDR3nt: TGTGCCAGCAGTCTAACTCGGACCGGGGAGCTGTTTTTT
j_gene: TRBJ1-1; abundance: many; v_gene: TRBV12-3/TRBV12-4; d_gene: -; CDR3aa: CASSPGSGYTEAFF; CDR3nt: TGTGCCAGCAGCCCGGGCTCGGGGTACACTGAAGCTTTCTTT
j_gene: TRBJ1-2; abundance: many; v_gene: TRBV6-2/TRBV6-3; d_gene: -; CDR3aa: CASSSPMGYGYTF; CDR3nt: TGTGCCAGCAGTTCGCCAATGGGCTATGGCTACACCTTC
j_gene: TRBJ1-1; abundance: few; v_gene: TRBV14; d_gene: TRBD1; CDR3aa: CASSGGQGAVEAFF; CDR3nt: TGTGCCAGCAGCGGGGGACAGGGGGCTGTTGAAGCTTTCTTT